This T cell receptor (beta chain) appears in the sequencing data of a study of blood T cell repertoires in COVID-19. Whole-study context: Samples of COVID-19 (acute and convalescent) were obtained from the United States, Italy and Spain.

The assay was immunoSEQ multiplex PCR, and TCRdb's table has in-frame clones only and misses some. This sample has roughly 250,000 clones, with over 90% found just once. The Seattle patients, enrolled during active infection, were followed longitudinally. Germline CDR1 SGHKS, CDR2 YYEKEE (reference sequence). Trimming took 8 bases from V and 2 from J; bases not matched to a gene: 7. This CDR3 contains 15 residues. V and J are TRBV5-5 and TRBJ1-4, with 9 bases identical to TRBD1. The receptor comes from a young man with COVID-19, enrolled during active disease. Sequencing was carried out using peripheral blood. CDR3 bases: TGTGCCAGTCGGACAGGGGCAGGTACTAATGAAAAACTGTTTTTT. Amino acid sequence: CASRTGAGTNEKLFF.